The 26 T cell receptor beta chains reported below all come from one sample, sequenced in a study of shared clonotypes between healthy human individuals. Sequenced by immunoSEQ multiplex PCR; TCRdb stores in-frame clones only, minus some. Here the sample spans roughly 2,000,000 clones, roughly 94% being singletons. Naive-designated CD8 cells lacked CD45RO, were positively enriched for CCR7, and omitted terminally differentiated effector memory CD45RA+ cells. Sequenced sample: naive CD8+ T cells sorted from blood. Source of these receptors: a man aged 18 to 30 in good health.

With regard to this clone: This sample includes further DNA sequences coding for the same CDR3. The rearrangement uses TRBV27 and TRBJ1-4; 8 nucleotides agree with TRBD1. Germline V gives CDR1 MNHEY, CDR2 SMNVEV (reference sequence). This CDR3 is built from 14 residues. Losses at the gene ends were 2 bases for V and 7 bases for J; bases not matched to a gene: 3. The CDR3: CASSLQGAGEKLFF. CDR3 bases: TGTGCCAGCAGTTTACAGGGGGCCGGTGAAAAACTGTTTTTT.

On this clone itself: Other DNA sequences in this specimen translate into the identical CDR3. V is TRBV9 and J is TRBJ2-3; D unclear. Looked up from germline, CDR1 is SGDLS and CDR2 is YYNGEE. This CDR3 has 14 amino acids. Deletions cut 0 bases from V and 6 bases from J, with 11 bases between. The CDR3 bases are TGTGCCAGCAGCGTAGAAGTGGAAGCGGATACGCAGTATTTT. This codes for CASSVEVEADTQYF.

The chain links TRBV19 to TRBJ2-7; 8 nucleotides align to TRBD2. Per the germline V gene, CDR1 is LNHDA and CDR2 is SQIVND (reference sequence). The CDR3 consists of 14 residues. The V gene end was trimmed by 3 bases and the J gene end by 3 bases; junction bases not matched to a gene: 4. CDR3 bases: TGTGCCAGTAGTATGTCCAGCGGGGGCTACGAGCAGTACTTC. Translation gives CASSMSSGGYEQYF.

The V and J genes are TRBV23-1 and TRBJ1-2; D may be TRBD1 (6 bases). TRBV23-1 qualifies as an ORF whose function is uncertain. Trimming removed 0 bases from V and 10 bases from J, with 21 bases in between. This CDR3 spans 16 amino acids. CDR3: CASSQSSPRGASYYTF. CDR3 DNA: TGCGCCAGCAGTCAATCGAGTCCCAGGGGTGCATCGTACTACACCTTC.

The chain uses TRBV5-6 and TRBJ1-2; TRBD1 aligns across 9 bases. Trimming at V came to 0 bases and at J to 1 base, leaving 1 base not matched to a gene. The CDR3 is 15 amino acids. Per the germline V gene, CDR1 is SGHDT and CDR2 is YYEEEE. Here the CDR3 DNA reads TGTGCCAGCAGCTTGGGGGACAGGGATAACTATGGCTACACCTTC. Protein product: CASSLGDRDNYGYTF. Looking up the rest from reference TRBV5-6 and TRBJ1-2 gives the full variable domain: DAGVTQSPTHLIKTRGQQVTLRCSPKSGHDTVSWYQQALGQGPQFIFQYYEEEERQRGNFPDRFSGHQFPNYSSELNVNALLLGDSALYLCASSLGDRDNYGYTFGSGTRLTVV.

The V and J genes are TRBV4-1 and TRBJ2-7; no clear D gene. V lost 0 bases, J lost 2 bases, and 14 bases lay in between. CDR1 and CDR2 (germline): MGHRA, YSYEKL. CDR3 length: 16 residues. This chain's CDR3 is CASSQDRGSAAYEQYF. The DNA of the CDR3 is TGCGCCAGCAGCCAAGATCGCGGCTCGGCAGCCTACGAGCAGTACTTC.

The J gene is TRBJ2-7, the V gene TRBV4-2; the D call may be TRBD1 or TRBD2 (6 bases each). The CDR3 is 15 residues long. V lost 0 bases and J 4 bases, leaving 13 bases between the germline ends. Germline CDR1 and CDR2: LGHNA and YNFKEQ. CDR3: CASSQEDGGLYEQYF. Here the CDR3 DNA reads TGTGCCAGCAGCCAAGAGGACGGGGGCCTATACGAGCAGTACTTC.

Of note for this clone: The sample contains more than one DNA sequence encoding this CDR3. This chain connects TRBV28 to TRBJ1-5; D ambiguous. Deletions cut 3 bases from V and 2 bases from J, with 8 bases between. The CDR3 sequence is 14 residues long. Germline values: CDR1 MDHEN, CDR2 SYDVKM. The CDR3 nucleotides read TGTGCCAGCAGTTTGAGGGTTGGCAATCAGCCCCAGCATTTT. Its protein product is CASSLRVGNQPQHF.

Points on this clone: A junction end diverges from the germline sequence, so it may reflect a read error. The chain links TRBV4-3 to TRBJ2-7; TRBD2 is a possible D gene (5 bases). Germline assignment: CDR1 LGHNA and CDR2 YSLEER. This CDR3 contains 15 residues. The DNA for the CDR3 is TGCGCCAGCAGCGAAGAGAGGGCAACCTTCTACGAGCAGTACTTC. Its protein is CASSEERATFYEQYF.

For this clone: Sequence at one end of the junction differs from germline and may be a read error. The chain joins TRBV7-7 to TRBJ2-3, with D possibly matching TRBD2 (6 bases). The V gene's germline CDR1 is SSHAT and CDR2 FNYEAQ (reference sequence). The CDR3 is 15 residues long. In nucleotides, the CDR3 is TGTGCTAGCAGTCCCCGCGGGGTTAGCACAGATACGCAGTATTTT. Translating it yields CASSPRGVSTDTQYF.

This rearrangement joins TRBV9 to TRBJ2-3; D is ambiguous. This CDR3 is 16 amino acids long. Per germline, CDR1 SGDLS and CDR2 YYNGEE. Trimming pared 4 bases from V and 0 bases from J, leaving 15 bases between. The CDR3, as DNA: TGTGCCAGCAGCCCCCAGACCCGGCCAAGCACAGATACGCAGTATTTT. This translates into CASSPQTRPSTDTQYF.

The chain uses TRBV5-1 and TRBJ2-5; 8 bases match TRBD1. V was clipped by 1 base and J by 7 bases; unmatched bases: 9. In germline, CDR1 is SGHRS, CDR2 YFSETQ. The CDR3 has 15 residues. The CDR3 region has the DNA TGCGCCAGCAGCTTGTACCAGGGGGCAGAAGGGACCCAGTACTTC. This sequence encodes CASSLYQGAEGTQYF.

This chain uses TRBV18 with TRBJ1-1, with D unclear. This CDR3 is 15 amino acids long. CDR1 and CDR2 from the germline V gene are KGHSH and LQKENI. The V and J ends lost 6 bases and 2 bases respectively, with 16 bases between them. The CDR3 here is CASSLDGSRNTEAFF. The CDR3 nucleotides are TGTGCCAGCTCCTTGGACGGATCAAGAAACACTGAAGCTTTCTTT. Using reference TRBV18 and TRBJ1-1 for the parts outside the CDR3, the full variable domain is NAGVMQNPRHLVRRRGQEARLRCSPMKGHSHVYWYRQLPEEGLKFMVYLQKENIIDESGMPKERFSAEFPKEGPSILRIQQVVRGDSAAYFCASSLDGSRNTEAFFGQGTRLTVV.

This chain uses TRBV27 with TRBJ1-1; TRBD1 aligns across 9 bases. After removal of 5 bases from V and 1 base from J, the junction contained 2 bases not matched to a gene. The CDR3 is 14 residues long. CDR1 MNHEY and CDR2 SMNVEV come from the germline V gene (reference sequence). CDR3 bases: TGTGCCAGCAGTAACAGGGGGCCGAACACTGAAGCTTTCTTT. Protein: CASSNRGPNTEAFF.

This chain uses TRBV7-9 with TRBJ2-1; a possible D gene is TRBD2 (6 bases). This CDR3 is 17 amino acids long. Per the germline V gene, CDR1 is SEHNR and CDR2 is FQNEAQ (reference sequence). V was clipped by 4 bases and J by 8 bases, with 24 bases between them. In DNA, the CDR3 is TGTGCCAGCAGCTCCAGTTGGGGGGAGGCGGAGAGGGATGAGCAGTTCTTC. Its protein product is CASSSSWGEAERDEQFF.

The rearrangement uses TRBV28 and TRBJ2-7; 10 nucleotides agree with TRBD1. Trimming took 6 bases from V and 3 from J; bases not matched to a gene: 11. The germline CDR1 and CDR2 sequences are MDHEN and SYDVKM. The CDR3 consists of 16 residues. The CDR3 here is CASRLLRDRGVYEQYF. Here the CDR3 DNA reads TGTGCCAGCAGGCTACTCCGGGACAGGGGCGTCTACGAGCAGTACTTC.

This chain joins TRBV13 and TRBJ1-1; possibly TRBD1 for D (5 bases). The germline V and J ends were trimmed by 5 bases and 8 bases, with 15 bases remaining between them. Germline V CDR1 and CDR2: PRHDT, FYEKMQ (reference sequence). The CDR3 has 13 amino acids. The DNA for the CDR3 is TGTGCCAGCAGCCTCATCCGGGGGGAAGAAGCTTTCTTT. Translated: CASSLIRGEEAFF.

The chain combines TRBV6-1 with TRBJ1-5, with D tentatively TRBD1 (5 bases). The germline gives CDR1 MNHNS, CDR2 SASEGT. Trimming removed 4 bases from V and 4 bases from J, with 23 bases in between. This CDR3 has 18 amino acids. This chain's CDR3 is CASSVLAGANIANQPQHF. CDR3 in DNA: TGTGCCAGCAGTGTCCTTGCCGGGGCCAATATAGCAAATCAGCCCCAGCATTTT.

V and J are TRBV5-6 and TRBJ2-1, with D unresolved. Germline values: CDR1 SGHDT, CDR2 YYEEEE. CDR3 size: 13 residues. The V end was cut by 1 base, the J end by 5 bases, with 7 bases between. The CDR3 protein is CASSLLGNNEQFF. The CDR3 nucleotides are TGTGCCAGCAGCTTGTTGGGGAACAATGAGCAGTTCTTC.

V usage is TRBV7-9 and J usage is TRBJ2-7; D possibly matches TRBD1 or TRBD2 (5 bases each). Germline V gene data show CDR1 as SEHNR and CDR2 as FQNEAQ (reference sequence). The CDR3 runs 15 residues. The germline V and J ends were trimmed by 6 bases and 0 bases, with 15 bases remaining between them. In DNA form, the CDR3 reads TGTGCCAGCAGTTCCGGGACCTTGAGCTCCTACGAGCAGTACTTC. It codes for CASSSGTLSSYEQYF.

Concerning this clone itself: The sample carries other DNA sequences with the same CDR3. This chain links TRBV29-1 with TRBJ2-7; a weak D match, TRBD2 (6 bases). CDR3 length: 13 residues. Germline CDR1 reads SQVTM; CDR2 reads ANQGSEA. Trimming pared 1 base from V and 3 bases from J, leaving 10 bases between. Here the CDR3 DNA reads TGCAGCGTTGAAGGCGGCGGGATCTACGAGCAGTACTTC. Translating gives CSVEGGGIYEQYF.

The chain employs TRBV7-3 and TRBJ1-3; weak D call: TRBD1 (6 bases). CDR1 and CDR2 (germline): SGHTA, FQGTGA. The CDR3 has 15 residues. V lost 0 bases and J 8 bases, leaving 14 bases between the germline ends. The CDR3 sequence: CASSLTGGPGDTIYF. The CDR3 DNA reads TGTGCCAGCAGCTTAACGGGGGGCCCCGGCGACACCATATATTTT.

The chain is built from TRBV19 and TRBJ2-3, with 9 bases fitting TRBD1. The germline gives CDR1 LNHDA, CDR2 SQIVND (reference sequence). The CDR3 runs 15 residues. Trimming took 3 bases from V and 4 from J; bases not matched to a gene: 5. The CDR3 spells CASSIGTGTADTQYF. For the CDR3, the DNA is TGTGCCAGTAGTATTGGGACAGGGACCGCAGATACGCAGTATTTT.

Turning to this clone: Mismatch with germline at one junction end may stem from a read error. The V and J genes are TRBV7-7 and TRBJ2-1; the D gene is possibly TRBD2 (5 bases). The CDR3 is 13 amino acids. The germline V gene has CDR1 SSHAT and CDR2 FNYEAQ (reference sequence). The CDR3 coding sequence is TGTGCTAGCAGCTTGAGGGAGAGCAATGAGCAGTTCTTC. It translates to CASSLRESNEQFF.

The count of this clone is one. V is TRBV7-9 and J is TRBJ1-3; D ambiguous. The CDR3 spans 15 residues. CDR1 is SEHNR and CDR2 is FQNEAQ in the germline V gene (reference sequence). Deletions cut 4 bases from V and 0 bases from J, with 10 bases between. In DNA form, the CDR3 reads TGTGCCAGCAGCTCCCCACTAGACTCTGGAAACACCATATATTTT. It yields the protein CASSSPLDSGNTIYF.

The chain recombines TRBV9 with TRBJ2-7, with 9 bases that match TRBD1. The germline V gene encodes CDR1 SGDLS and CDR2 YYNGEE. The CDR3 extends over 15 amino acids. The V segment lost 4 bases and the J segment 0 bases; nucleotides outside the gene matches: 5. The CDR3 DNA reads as TGTGCCAGCAGCCCAACGGGACAGGGCTCCTACGAGCAGTACTTC. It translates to CASSPTGQGSYEQYF.